A single sample gave rise to the 21 T cell receptor beta chains below, sequenced in a study of T cells in Graves' hyperthyroidism and ophthalmopathy. Amplification targeted TCR beta CDR3 regions from RNA transcripts. When the TCR CDR3 underwent first-round RT-PCR, the HTBI primer set was used. TCRdb re-called the multiplex PCR reads with MiXCR, one entry per CDR3 protein. The sample lists 600,000 to 750,000 distinct CDR3 sequences; roughly 17% were seen once. Material for sequencing was blood. The receptors originated from a man over 45 with Graves' hyperthyroidism.

This clonotype was seen repeatedly, ten times or more. The chain links TRBV7-2 to TRBJ2-1; unclear D gene. Between the trimmed V and J ends, which lost 0 bases and 8 bases, there was a span of 11 bases. CDR3 length: 14 amino acids. Germline CDR1 and CDR2: SGHTA and FQGNSA. CDR3 region: CASSLALRGYEQFF. The DNA of the CDR3 is TGTGCCAGCAGCTTAGCACTGAGAGGCTATGAGCAGTTCTTC.

This clonotype came up a few times. The chain is built from TRBV10-3 and TRBJ2-3; TRBD2 is a possible D gene (5 bases). CDR3 length: 16 residues. Deletions cut 0 bases from V and 2 bases from J, with 12 bases between. Germline V gene sequence: CDR1 ENHRY, CDR2 SYGVKD. The CDR3 region has the DNA TGTGCCATCAGTGAGTCAGGCCGGGAACCCACAGATACGCAGTATTTT. It translates to CAISESGREPTDTQYF.

The chain is built from TRBV29-1 and TRBJ1-2, with 10 bases that match TRBD1. The CDR3 runs to 14 residues. Germline values: CDR1 SQVTM, CDR2 ANQGSEA. V was clipped by 6 bases and J by 4 bases; unmatched bases: 8. The DNA for the CDR3 is TGCAGCGTCCTCCCCCGGACAGGGGGCTATGGCTACACCTTC. Protein sequence: CSVLPRTGGYGYTF.

This clonotype was counted many times. The chain carries TRBV7-3 and TRBJ2-1; 9 bases map to TRBD2. The CDR3 consists of 14 residues. CDR1 and CDR2 (germline): SGHTA, FQGTGA. Unmatched junction bases numbered 1, after V lost 4 bases and J lost 3 bases. CDR3 protein: CASSWTSDYNEQFF. CDR3 nucleotides: TGTGCCAGCAGCTGGACTAGCGACTACAATGAGCAGTTCTTC. Full variable domain (missing parts from reference TRBV7-3 and TRBJ2-1): GAGVSQTPSNKVTEKGKYVELRCDPISGHTALYWYRQSLGQGPEFLIYFQGTGAADDSGLPNDRFFAVRPEGSVSTLKIQRTERGDSAVYLCASSWTSDYNEQFFGPGTRLTVL.

This clonotype occurred many times. This rearrangement joins TRBV2 to TRBJ2-5, with D possibly TRBD1 on 5 matching bases. Per germline, CDR1 SNHLY and CDR2 FYNNEI. V dropped 6 bases and J dropped 4 bases, with 12 bases sitting between them. The CDR3 covers 13 residues. The CDR3 reads CASRQDSRETQYF. The DNA for the CDR3 is TGTGCCAGCAGACAGGATTCTCGAGAGACCCAGTACTTC. The full variable domain, in which reference TRBV2 and TRBJ2-5 provide the parts outside the CDR3, is EPEVTQTPSHQVTQMGQEVILRCVPISNHLYFYWYRQILGQKVEFLVSFYNNEISEKSEIFDDQFSVERPDGSNFTLKIRSTKLEDSAMYFCASRQDSRETQYFGPGTRLLVL.

This clonotype has ten or more counts. V is TRBV12-5 and J is TRBJ2-3; D is unclear. The CDR3 has 12 residues. CDR1 is LGHNT, CDR2 FRNRAP, per germline. Between the trimmed V and J ends, which lost 8 bases and 4 bases, there was a span of 10 bases. The CDR3 DNA reads as TGTGCTAGTTCATCTTCTGCAGATACGCAGTATTTT. This gives the protein CASSSSADTQYF.

The sample holds a few counts of this clonotype. V usage is TRBV6-1 and J usage is TRBJ2-6; the D gene could be TRBD1 or TRBD2 (5 bases each). The ends were cut back, 11 bases at V and 0 bases at J, with 14 bases in the middle. Germline-derived CDR1 and CDR2 are MNHNS and SASEGT. The CDR3 has 15 amino acids. CDR3: CAVGDGSSGANVLTF. Written as DNA, the CDR3 is TGTGCCGTGGGGGACGGAAGCTCTGGGGCCAACGTCCTGACTTTC.

This clonotype was recorded many times. J is TRBJ2-7 and V is TRBV11-2; the match to TRBD2 covers 11 bases. Germline CDR1 is SGHAT and CDR2 is FQNNGV. The CDR3 has 15 amino acids. J lost 4 bases, V lost 1 base, and 3 bases had no gene match. CDR3 DNA sequence: TGTGCCAGCAGCTTAGTTGGGACTAGCGGATACGAGCAGTACTTC. Translation: CASSLVGTSGYEQYF.

This clonotype turned up a few times. This chain links TRBV7-9 with TRBJ2-5, with D tentatively TRBD2 (6 bases). The CDR3 covers 14 residues. Germline CDR1 SEHNR, CDR2 FQNEAQ (reference sequence). The V end was cut by 0 bases, the J end by 5 bases, with 10 bases between. The CDR3 DNA reads TGTGCCAGCAGCTTAGCGTCGGGAGTGGAGACCCAGTACTTC. It encodes CASSLASGVETQYF.

This clonotype turned up a few times. The chain uses TRBV9 and TRBJ2-2; D perhaps matches TRBD1 (6 bases). This CDR3 has 15 amino acids. Germline lookup yields CDR1 SGDLS and CDR2 YYNGEE. Trimming removed 1 base from V and 2 bases from J, with 9 bases in between. CDR3 in DNA: TGTGCCAGCAGCGTAAGAGGGGGTAACACCGGGGAGCTGTTTTTT. This encodes CASSVRGGNTGELFF.

This chain connects TRBV28 to TRBJ2-4; TRBD2 matches at 14 bases. The CDR3 totals 20 residues. CDR1 and CDR2 (germline): MDHEN, SYDVKM. Germline trimming cut 5 bases from V and 1 base from J; bases unmatched to any gene: 13. CDR3 protein: CASSPAGLAGGPGAKNIQYF. The DNA for the CDR3 is TGTGCCAGCAGTCCGGCCGGACTAGCGGGAGGCCCGGGGGCCAAAAACATTCAGTACTTC.

This clonotype was observed a handful of times. This chain uses TRBV19 with TRBJ1-1, with 7 bases matching TRBD1. The CDR3 extends over 16 amino acids. Germline V CDR1 and CDR2: LNHDA, SQIVND (reference sequence). With V trimmed by 6 bases and J by 0 bases, 10 bases remained unmatched. The CDR3 nucleotides are TGTGCCAGTAGCCGGACAGGACGTCCGATGAACACTGAAGCTTTCTTT. This translates into CASSRTGRPMNTEAFF.

The chain carries TRBV19 and TRBJ2-4; the D gene could be TRBD1 or TRBD2 (5 bases each). This CDR3 has 11 amino acids. The V gene's germline CDR1 is LNHDA and CDR2 SQIVND (reference sequence). Trimming pared 5 bases from V and 8 bases from J, leaving 7 bases between. CDR3 protein: CASSGGYIQYF. In nucleotides, the CDR3 is TGTGCCAGTAGTGGGGGTTACATTCAGTACTTC.

The chain has TRBV10-1 and TRBJ2-2; D call uncertain. CDR3 size: 15 residues. Trimming left V 0 bases short and J 5 bases short, with 10 bases between. Germline V CDR1 and CDR2: WNHNN, SYGVQD (reference sequence). CDR3 sequence reads: CASSESGRWTGELFF. The CDR3 region has the DNA TGCGCCAGCAGTGAGTCAGGAAGGTGGACCGGGGAGCTGTTTTTT.

Concerning this clonotype: A much larger clone differs by one base, so this may be a read error. This sequence joins TRBV2 and TRBJ1-6; 9 nucleotides agree with TRBD1. This CDR3 is 14 amino acids long. Looked up from germline, CDR1 is SNHLY and CDR2 is FYNNEI. Written as DNA, the CDR3 is TGTACCGATCGGCGGGACAGGGACAATTCACCCCTCCACTTT. It translates to CTDRRDRDNSPLHF. The full variable domain, completed using reference TRBV2 and TRBJ1-6, is EPEVTQTPSHQVTQMGQEVILRCVPISNHLYFYWYRQILGQKVEFLVSFYNNEISEKSEIFDDQFSVERPDGSNFTLKIRSTKLEDSAMYFCTDRRDRDNSPLHFGNGTRLTVT.

This chain uses TRBV6-4 with TRBJ2-2, with TRBD2 matching 8 bases. V trimming: 4 bases; J trimming: 6 bases; junction bases outside the gene matches: 7. CDR1 and CDR2 from the germline V gene are MRHNA and SNTAGT. The CDR3 sequence is 15 residues long. CDR3 protein: CASSAVAGYSGELFF. The DNA for the CDR3 is TGTGCCAGCAGTGCGGTAGCGGGGTATTCCGGGGAGCTGTTTTTT.

This rearrangement joins TRBV6-5 to TRBJ2-3, with D hard to call. V dropped 7 bases and J dropped 3 bases, with 17 bases sitting between them. The CDR3 has 15 amino acids. Germline CDR1 is MNHEY and CDR2 is SVGAGI. The CDR3 sequence is CASINGPWGTDTQYF. CDR3 sequence (DNA): TGTGCCAGCATTAACGGACCTTGGGGAACAGATACGCAGTATTTT.

This clonotype was picked up a small number of times. J is TRBJ2-2 and V is TRBV10-1; tentative D call: TRBD1 (5 bases). The CDR3 is 13 amino acids. V gave up 6 bases and J gave up 6 bases, with 11 bases separating them. CDR1 is WNHNN and CDR2 is SYGVQD in the germline V gene (reference sequence). CDR3 coding DNA: TGCGCCAGCAGAAGGCAGGGTTCCGGGGAGCTGTTTTTT. Its protein is CASRRQGSGELFF.

This clonotype came up a few times. The rearrangement uses TRBV30 and TRBJ1-3; D possibly corresponds to TRBD1 (6 bases). Germline V gene data show CDR1 as GTSNPN and CDR2 as SVGIG (reference sequence). The CDR3 loop spans 12 amino acids. Trimming removed 2 bases from V and 7 bases from J, with 9 bases in between. The CDR3 nucleotides read TGTGCCTGGAGTACAGGGCCGAACACCATATATTTT. Its protein is CAWSTGPNTIYF.

This clonotype has just a few counts. The gene calls are TRBV6-1 and TRBJ2-2, with D perhaps matching TRBD2 (6 bases). This CDR3 spans 15 amino acids. V lost 6 bases and J lost 1, with 12 bases in between. Germline CDR1 and CDR2: MNHNS and SASEGT. The CDR3 region is CASRPARGNTGELFF. The CDR3 nucleotides read TGTGCCAGCAGGCCGGCGCGGGGGAACACCGGGGAGCTGTTTTTT.

This clonotype was found a few times. This rearrangement joins TRBV5-1 to TRBJ2-7; 8 bases are shared with TRBD1. Germline V CDR1 and CDR2: SGHRS, YFSETQ. The length of the CDR3 is 13 residues. The junction had 4 bases not matched to a gene; V was cut back by 3 bases and J by 5 bases. The CDR3 spells CASSSGQANEQYF. Written as DNA, the CDR3 is TGCGCCAGCAGCTCGGGACAGGCCAACGAGCAGTACTTC.